This TCR beta chain was sequenced during a study of blood T cells in healthy people across ages. CDR3 length equals 13 residues. CDR1 MNHEY and CDR2 SVGEGT come from the germline V gene. A minimum of 6.5 million PBMCs was isolated per sample. Study-wide findings and caveats: Per million T cells, the diversity of TCR beta decreased roughly linearly as age advanced.

Details on this clonotype: The antigen is unknown. One base away lies a much larger clone, so this may be a sequencing read error.

The use of a sample-barcoded 5' primer and a J-beta primer mix characterized a second PCR of roughly 6 to 11 cycles. Each of the cDNA molecules was tagged by a template-switch adaptor with 12 random nucleotides. At least 3 million CDR3-containing paired-end reads were obtained per sample. TCRdb reanalysed the 5' RACE reads using MiXCR and keeps one entry per CDR3 protein. The sample lists some 640,000 distinct CDR3 sequences, under 30% occurring once. V and J are TRBV6-2 or TRBV6-3 and TRBJ1-2; D remains ambiguous. Sequencing input: blood. The receptor was derived from a woman older than 75 in good health. CDR3 sequence: CAGSYAPDYGYTF. The DNA for the CDR3 is TGTGCCGGCAGTTACGCCCCGGATTACGGCTACACCTTC.